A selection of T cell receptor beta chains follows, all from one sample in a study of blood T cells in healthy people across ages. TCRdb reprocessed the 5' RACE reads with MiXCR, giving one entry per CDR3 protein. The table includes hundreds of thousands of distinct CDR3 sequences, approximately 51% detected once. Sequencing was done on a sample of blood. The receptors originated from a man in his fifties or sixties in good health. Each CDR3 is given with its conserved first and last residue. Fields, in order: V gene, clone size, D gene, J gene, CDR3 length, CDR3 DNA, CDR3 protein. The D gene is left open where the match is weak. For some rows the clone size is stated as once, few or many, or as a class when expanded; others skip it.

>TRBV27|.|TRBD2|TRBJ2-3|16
TGTGCCAGCAGTGCCACTAGCGGGGGTGTAACAGATACGCAGTATTTT
CASSATSGGVTDTQYF
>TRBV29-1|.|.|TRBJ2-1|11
TGCAGCCAAAGACTAGTTGCTGAGCAGTTCTTC
CSQRLVAEQFF
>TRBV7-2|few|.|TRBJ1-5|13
TGTGCCAGCAGCTTAGTGTCCGTTGGGCCCCAGCATTTT
CASSLVSVGPQHF
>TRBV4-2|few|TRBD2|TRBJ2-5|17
TGTGCCAGCAGCCCTCGGACTAGCGGGAGGGCCGGGGAGACCCAGTACTTC
CASSPRTSGRAGETQYF
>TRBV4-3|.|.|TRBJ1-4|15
TGCGCCAGCAGCCAAGATTGGGGACATAATGAAAAACTGTTTTTT
CASSQDWGHNEKLFF
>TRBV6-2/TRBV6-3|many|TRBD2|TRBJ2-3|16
TGTGCCAGCAGTTACCGTCCTAGCGGTACGAGGGATACGCAGTATTTT
CASSYRPSGTRDTQYF
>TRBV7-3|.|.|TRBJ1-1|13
TGTGCCAGCAGCCGAGGGGTGGGCACTGAAGCTTTCTTT
CASSRGVGTEAFF
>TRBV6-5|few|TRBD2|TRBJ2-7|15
TGTGCCAGCAAAACCCTAGCGGGCGGGCCCTCCGAGCAGTACTTC
CASKTLAGGPSEQYF
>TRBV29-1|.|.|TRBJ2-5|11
TGCAGCGTTGAAGATTTGGAGACCCAGTACTTC
CSVEDLETQYF
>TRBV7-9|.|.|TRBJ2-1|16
TGTGCCAGCAGCTTATTCCCGCTGGTGGATGCCAATGAGCAGTTCTTC
CASSLFPLVDANEQFF
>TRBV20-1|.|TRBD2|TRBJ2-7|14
TGCAGTGCTAGCCCTCTAGCGGGCCAGTACGAGCAGTACTTC
CSASPLAGQYEQYF
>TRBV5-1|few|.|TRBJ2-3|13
TGCGCCAGCAGCAATCAGGGTTCAGATACGCAGTATTTT
CASSNQGSDTQYF
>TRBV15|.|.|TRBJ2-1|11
TGTGCCACCAGCAATGGGGGGACCCAGTTCTTC
CATSNGGTQFF
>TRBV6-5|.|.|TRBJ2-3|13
TGTGCCAGCAGTCCCTTTGGCACAGATACGCAGTATTTT
CASSPFGTDTQYF
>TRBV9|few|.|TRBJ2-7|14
TGTGCCAGCAGCCAACACCTGGCTAGGAATGAGCAGTACTTC
CASSQHLARNEQYF
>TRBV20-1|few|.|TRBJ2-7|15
TGCAGTGCTAGAGATCTCCCAGGGCGCTCCTACGAGCAGTACTTC
CSARDLPGRSYEQYF
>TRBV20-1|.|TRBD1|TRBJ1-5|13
TGCAGCGTGGGGACAGGTTCTAGTCAGCCCCAGCATTTT
CSVGTGSSQPQHF
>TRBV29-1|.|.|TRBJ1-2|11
TGCAGCGTTGGAGGGGGGCATGGCCACACCTTC
CSVGGGHGHTF
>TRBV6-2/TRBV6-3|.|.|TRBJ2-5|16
TGTGCCAGCAGTTACGATTCGGGGCTCGGGATCAGGACCCAGTACTTC
CASSYDSGLGIRTQYF
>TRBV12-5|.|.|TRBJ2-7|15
TGTGCTAGTGGTTTGGAGGGCGGACCCTCCTACGAGCAGTACTTC
CASGLEGGPSYEQYF
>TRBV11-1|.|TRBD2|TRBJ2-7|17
TGTGCCAGCAGCTTACTTGGGTTGTCAGCGGGACGATACGAGCAGTACTTC
CASSLLGLSAGRYEQYF
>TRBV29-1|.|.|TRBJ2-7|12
TGCAGCGTGGGGGACGTTACCTACGAGCAGTACTTC
CSVGDVTYEQYF
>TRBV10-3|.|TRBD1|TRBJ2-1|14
TGTGCCATCAAAGGACAGGCAGCCTACAATGAGCAGTTCTTC
CAIKGQAAYNEQFF
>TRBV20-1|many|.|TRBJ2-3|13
TGCAGTGCTACAGGGCTTGGGGGAGATACGCAGTATTTT
CSATGLGGDTQYF
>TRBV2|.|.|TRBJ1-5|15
TGTGCCAGCACCAAGGACCCCGGGGGCAATCAGCCCCAGCATTTT
CASTKDPGGNQPQHF
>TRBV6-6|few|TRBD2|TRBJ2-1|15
TGTGCCAGCAGTTACTCCCTTGGGGGGGGCAATGAGCAGTTCTTC
CASSYSLGGGNEQFF
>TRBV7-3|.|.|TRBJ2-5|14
TGTGCCAGCAGCTTAGGCGCGAACCAAGAGACCCAGTACTTC
CASSLGANQETQYF
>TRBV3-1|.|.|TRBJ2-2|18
TGTGCCAGCAGCCAAAACTACCGGGGGACTCCGATCACCGGGGAGCTGTTTTTT
CASSQNYRGTPITGELFF
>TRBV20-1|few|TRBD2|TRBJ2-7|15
TGCAGTGCTAGAGTACTAGCGGGGGCCCTCTACGAGCAGTACTTC
CSARVLAGALYEQYF
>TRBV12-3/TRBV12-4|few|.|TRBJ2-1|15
TGTGCCAGCAGTTTTGGGGGGGGGGGCCAGAATGAGCAGTTCTTC
CASSFGGGGQNEQFF
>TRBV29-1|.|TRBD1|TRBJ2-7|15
TGCAGCGTTGCGAATGGACAGGGGGGGAGCTACGAGGAGTACTTC
CSVANGQGGSYEEYF
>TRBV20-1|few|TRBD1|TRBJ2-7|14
TGCAGTGCTAGAGGCAGGGGGCCCACCTACGAGCAGTACTTC
CSARGRGPTYEQYF
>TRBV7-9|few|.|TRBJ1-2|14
TGTGCCAGCAGCTCCCACACAACTAACTATGGCTACACCTTC
CASSSHTTNYGYTF
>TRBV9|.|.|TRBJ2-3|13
TGTGCCAGCAGCGAGGACAGCACAGATACGCAGTATTTT
CASSEDSTDTQYF
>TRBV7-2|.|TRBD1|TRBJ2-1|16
TGTGCCAGCAGCTTAGCCGGGACAGGGTACTACAATGAGCAGTTCTTC
CASSLAGTGYYNEQFF
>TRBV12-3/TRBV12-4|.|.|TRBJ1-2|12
TGTGCCAGCAGTCCGGGTTTCTATTGCTACACCTTC
CASSPGFYCYTF
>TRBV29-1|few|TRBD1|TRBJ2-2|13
TGCAGCGGAGCTCAGGGGGACGGCGGGGAGCTGTTTTTT
CSGAQGDGGELFF
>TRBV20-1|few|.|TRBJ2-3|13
TGCAGTGCTAGGCACCCCAGGGCAGATACGCAGTATTTT
CSARHPRADTQYF
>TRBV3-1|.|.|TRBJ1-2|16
TGTGCCAGCAGCCAAGAGAGGGACGCAGGGTACTATGGCTACACCTTC
CASSQERDAGYYGYTF
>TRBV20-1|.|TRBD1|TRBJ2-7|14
TGCAGTGCTCCGCCGGGACAGGGGTGGGGCGAGCAGTACTTC
CSAPPGQGWGEQYF
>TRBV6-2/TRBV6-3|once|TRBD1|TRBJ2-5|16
TGTGCCAGCAGTTACTCTAGCGCAGGGGGCAGGAAGACCCAGTACTTC
CASSYSSAGGRKTQYF
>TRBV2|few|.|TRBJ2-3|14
TGTGCCAGCAGCCCCGTTGGCGTCACAGATACGCAGTATTTT
CASSPVGVTDTQYF
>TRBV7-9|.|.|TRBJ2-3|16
TGTGCCAGCAGCTTAGCGCTGGCGGGAACGGCAGATACGCAGTATTTT
CASSLALAGTADTQYF
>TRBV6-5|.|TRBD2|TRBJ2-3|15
TGTGCCAGCAGTTACGAGGCTAGCGGGAGGGATACGCAGTATTTT
CASSYEASGRDTQYF
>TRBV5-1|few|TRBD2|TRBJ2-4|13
TGCGCCAGCAGCTTGGATCTGGGAGGGGTTAGGTACTTC
CASSLDLGGVRYF
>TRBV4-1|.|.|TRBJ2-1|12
TGCGCCAGCGGCCGCCAAACAGGGACCCCGTTCTTC
CASGRQTGTPFF
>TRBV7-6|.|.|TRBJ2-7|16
TGTGCCAGCAGCCCCGATGCGGTTCCGACGAGCGACGAGCAGTACTTC
CASSPDAVPTSDEQYF
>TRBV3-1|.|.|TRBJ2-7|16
TGTGCCAGCAGCCATTTTCGATCCGGGCGATCTTACGAGCAGTACTTC
CASSHFRSGRSYEQYF
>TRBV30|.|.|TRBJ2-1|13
TGTGCCTGGTCCTTGATGACCTACAATGAGCAGTTCTTC
CAWSLMTYNEQFF
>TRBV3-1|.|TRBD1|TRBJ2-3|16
TGTGCCAGCAGCCAAAAAGGGGGCGTTGCGACAGATACGCAGTATTTT
CASSQKGGVATDTQYF
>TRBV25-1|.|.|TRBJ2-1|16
TGTGCCAGCAGTGAAGTGTACAAGGGGTTCTACAATGAGCAGTTCTTC
CASSEVYKGFYNEQFF
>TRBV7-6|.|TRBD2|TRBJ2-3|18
TGTGCCAGCAGCTTACCCTCTTTAGCGGGAGTCGGCACAGATACGCAGTATTTT
CASSLPSLAGVGTDTQYF
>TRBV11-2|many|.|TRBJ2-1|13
TGTGCCAGCAGCTCGGGACTGTACAATGAGCAGTTCTTC
CASSSGLYNEQFF
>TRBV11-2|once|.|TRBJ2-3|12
TGTGCCAGCAGCTCCGTGGGGGGTATGCAGTATTTT
CASSSVGGMQYF
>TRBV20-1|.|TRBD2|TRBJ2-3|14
TGCAGTGCTCAGCGGGAGGGCCCTAGAGATACGCAGTATTTT
CSAQREGPRDTQYF